These 17 T cell receptor beta chains came from one sample sequenced in a study of cytomegalovirus exposure and HLA in healthy donors. The PCR contained 60 Vbeta and 13 Jbeta primers. Libraries were prepared by immunoSEQ multiplex PCR; TCRdb keeps only in-frame clonotypes and omits some of them. The data show approximately 210,000 clones, roughly 76% seen once. Sequencing was carried out using PBMCs. The receptors come from a woman in her 30s in good health and CMV-seropositive.

The gene calls are TRBV25-1 and TRBJ2-5, with a tentative D call TRBD1 (6 bases). V lost 4 bases and J lost 5, with 14 bases in between. CDR1 is MGHDK and CDR2 is SYGVNS in the germline V gene. The CDR3 contains 14 residues. The CDR3 nucleotides read TGTGCCAGCAGTGTCTTGGGGGCTCGGGAGACCCAGTACTTC. Its translation is CASSVLGARETQYF.

This clone was recorded a few times. The rearrangement joins TRBV19 to TRBJ1-1; D remains unclear. The CDR3 has 16 residues. Trimming took 7 bases from V and 0 from J, leaving 18 bases between them. Germline CDR1 is LNHDA and CDR2 is SQIVND (reference sequence). As DNA, the CDR3 is TGTGCCAGTACGGGTAGTAGTTCTCCAGTGAACACTGAAGCTTTCTTT. Translation gives CASTGSSSPVNTEAFF. Drawing the rest from reference TRBV19 and TRBJ1-1, the complete variable domain is DGGITQSPKYLFRKEGQNVTLSCEQNLNHDAMYWYRQDPGQGLRLIYYSQIVNDFQKGDIAEGYSVSREKKESFPLTVTSAQKNPTAFYLCASTGSSSPVNTEAFFGQGTRLTVV.

The V call is TRBV4-3, the J call TRBJ2-1; TRBD2 aligns across 13 bases. The V gene end was trimmed by 0 bases and the J gene end by 6 bases; junction bases not matched to a gene: 2. Germline V lookup: CDR1 LGHNA, CDR2 YSLEER. This CDR3 contains 16 residues. The CDR3 bases are TGCGCCAGCAGCCAAGAACTAGCGGGAGGGAGCAATGAGCAGTTCTTC. This codes for CASSQELAGGSNEQFF.

This chain connects TRBV6-6 to TRBJ2-7; 8 bases line up with TRBD1. This CDR3 contains 13 residues. Trimming at V came to 7 bases and at J to 4 bases, leaving 6 bases not matched to a gene. Germline values: CDR1 MNHNY, CDR2 SVGAGI (reference sequence). The CDR3 coding sequence is TGTGCCAGCACTGGACAGGGTTTATACGAGCAGTACTTC. It translates to CASTGQGLYEQYF.

This clone was observed a handful of times. The V gene is TRBV30, the J gene TRBJ1-2; TRBD1 might be the D (6 bases). Trimming pared 3 bases from V and 2 bases from J, leaving 7 bases between. The germline V gene encodes CDR1 GTSNPN and CDR2 SVGIG (reference sequence). This CDR3 spans 12 amino acids. As DNA, the CDR3 is TGTGCCTGGAGCCAGGGGAACTATGGCTACACCTTC. Protein product: CAWSQGNYGYTF.

This clone showed up just once. V gene TRBV6-1 combines with J gene TRBJ1-2; TRBD1 matches at 10 bases. Trimming removed 6 bases from V and 4 bases from J; junction bases left unmatched: 5. Germline assignment: CDR1 MNHNS and CDR2 SASEGT. CDR3 length: 14 amino acids. Here the CDR3 DNA reads TGTGCCAGCAGAGGGACAGGGGACGTCTATGGCTACACCTTC. It encodes CASRGTGDVYGYTF.

This clone was counted a few times. The rearrangement uses TRBV28 and TRBJ1-4; maybe TRBD1 (6 bases). Germline V gene data show CDR1 as MDHEN and CDR2 as SYDVKM. The V end was cut by 6 bases, the J end by 2 bases, with 13 bases between. CDR3 length equals 15 residues. CDR3 nucleotide sequence: TGTGCCAGCAGCCCCACAGGGTTGACTAATGAAAAACTGTTTTTT. Its translation is CASSPTGLTNEKLFF.

The chain joins TRBV19 to TRBJ2-7, with TRBD1 identical over 7 bases. J was trimmed by 4 bases and V by 2 bases; bases with no gene match: 2. This CDR3 has 13 amino acids. Germline V CDR1 and CDR2: LNHDA, SQIVND (reference sequence). CDR3 DNA: TGTGCCAGTAGTATAAGACAGGGTTACGAGCAGTACTTC. As protein: CASSIRQGYEQYF.

The chain links TRBV7-2 to TRBJ2-7; no clear D gene. V lost 4 bases and J lost 4, with 5 bases in between. Germline-derived CDR1 and CDR2 are SGHTA and FQGNSA. The CDR3 consists of 11 residues. The CDR3 here is CASSSFYEQYF. CDR3 nucleotide sequence: TGTGCCAGCAGCTCATTTTACGAGCAGTACTTC.

This clone was observed many times. The chain has TRBV6-1 and TRBJ1-3; TRBD1 is a possible D gene (5 bases). Per the germline V gene, CDR1 is MNHNS and CDR2 is SASEGT. This CDR3 spans 15 amino acids. Trimming shortened V by 1 base and J by 1 base, and 8 bases separated the two germline ends. CDR3 sequence: CASSEEEGSGNTIYF. In DNA, the CDR3 is TGTGCCAGCAGTGAAGAGGAGGGGTCTGGAAACACCATATATTTT.

The CDR3 region is CASSLFPGQGATNYGYTF. CDR3 in DNA: TGCGCCAGCAGCTTATTTCCTGGACAGGGGGCGACTAACTATGGCTACACCTTC. The chain links TRBV5-1 to TRBJ1-2; 11 positions agree with TRBD1. CDR3 length: 18 residues. CDR1 SGHRS and CDR2 YFSETQ come from the germline V gene. J gave up 0 bases and V 2 bases, and 9 bases lay outside the gene matches.

This chain links TRBV18 with TRBJ2-2, with a weak D call TRBD1 (6 bases). The CDR3 consists of 16 residues. CDR1 and CDR2 from the germline V gene are KGHSH and LQKENI. Trimming left V 3 bases short and J 4 bases short, with 15 bases between. CDR3 DNA: TGTGCCAGCTCACCGTATATTCAGGGGAGCACCGGGGAGCTGTTTTTT. It specifies CASSPYIQGSTGELFF.

The chain has TRBV7-3 and TRBJ2-3; D perhaps matches TRBD1 (5 bases). V was shortened by 5 bases and J by 4 bases, with 13 bases between the two germline ends. The CDR3 loop spans 14 amino acids. Germline CDR1 is SGHTA and CDR2 is FQGTGA. The CDR3 protein is CASSQGGAPDTQYF. The CDR3 DNA is TGTGCCAGCAGCCAAGGTGGGGCCCCAGATACGCAGTATTTT.

This sequence joins TRBV7-9 and TRBJ1-1; D perhaps matches TRBD1 (6 bases). CDR3 size: 14 residues. V shed 5 bases and J shed 5 bases, with 15 bases lying between them. Germline CDR1 is SEHNR and CDR2 is FQNEAQ (reference sequence). CDR3 sequence (DNA): TGTGCCAGCAGCCCCGATAGGGGGGGAACTGAAGCTTTCTTT. Amino acids: CASSPDRGGTEAFF. The variable domain in full, with the rest retrieved from reference TRBV7-9 and TRBJ1-1, is DTGVSQNPRHKITKRGQNVTFRCDPISEHNRLYWYRQTLGQGPEFLTYFQNEAQLEKSRLLSDRFSAERPKGSFSTLEIQRTEQGDSAMYLCASSPDRGGTEAFFGQGTRLTVV.

As DNA, the CDR3 is TGTGCCAGCAGTCCTCACAGGGGGTCCTACGAGCAGTACTTC. Encoded protein: CASSPHRGSYEQYF. The V and J genes are TRBV6-5 and TRBJ2-7; 8 nucleotides agree with TRBD1. Trimming cost V 5 bases and J 1 base; bases outside gene matches: 4. The CDR3 consists of 14 residues. In germline, CDR1 is MNHEY, CDR2 SVGAGI.

This chain uses TRBV19 with TRBJ1-4; no definite D call. Germline loops: CDR1 LNHDA, CDR2 SQIVND (reference sequence). V was clipped by 7 bases and J by 0 bases, with 18 bases between them. There are 17 residues in the CDR3. The CDR3 sequence is CASTPGMALATNEKLFF. The DNA for the CDR3 is TGTGCCAGTACCCCAGGTATGGCACTTGCAACTAATGAAAAACTGTTTTTT. Supplemented by reference TRBV19 and TRBJ1-4, the full variable domain reads DGGITQSPKYLFRKEGQNVTLSCEQNLNHDAMYWYRQDPGQGLRLIYYSQIVNDFQKGDIAEGYSVSREKKESFPLTVTSAQKNPTAFYLCASTPGMALATNEKLFFGSGTQLSVL.

Worth noting for this clone: Mismatch with germline at one junction end may stem from a read error. This rearrangement joins TRBV4-2 to TRBJ2-1, with no clear D. The CDR3 loop spans 13 amino acids. Germline V CDR1 and CDR2: LGHNA, YNFKEQ. CDR3 in DNA: TGTGCCAGCAGCCAAATGTTCAACAAGGAGCAGTTCTTC. This translates into CASSQMFNKEQFF.